The 10 T cell receptor beta chains in this list originate from one sample, sequenced in a study of cytomegalovirus exposure and HLA in healthy donors. The PCR employed 60 Vbeta primers together with 13 Jbeta primers. TCRdb keeps only in-frame clones here, not all; method: immunoSEQ multiplex PCR. The sample holds more than 55,000 clones, around 83% seen once. Specimen: PBMCs. Receptor source: a human donor in good health.

The chain links TRBV6-6 to TRBJ1-2; D remains unclear. The ends were cut back, 6 bases at V and 3 bases at J, with 14 bases in the middle. The CDR3 spans 14 residues. Germline-derived CDR1 and CDR2 are MNHNY and SVGAGI (reference sequence). CDR3 region: CASSQIRSDYGYTF. In nucleotides, the CDR3 is TGTGCCAGCAGCCAAATTCGCAGTGACTATGGCTACACCTTC.

The chain uses TRBV15 and TRBJ1-1; D not certain. The CDR3 is made up of 15 amino acids. The V and J ends lost 3 bases and 1 base respectively, with 12 bases between them. CDR1 and CDR2 (germline): LNHNV, YYDKDF (reference sequence). The CDR3 nucleotides are TGTGCCACCAGCAGTAGCGGAGGACCGAACACTGAAGCTTTCTTT. This encodes CATSSSGGPNTEAFF.

The chain employs TRBV19 and TRBJ2-2; D perhaps matches TRBD2 (6 bases). The V end was cut by 1 base, the J end by 6 bases, with 6 bases between. Germline V gene lookup returns CDR1 LNHDA and CDR2 SQIVND (reference sequence). The CDR3 totals 13 residues. CDR3: CASSIGGAGELFF. CDR3 coding DNA: TGTGCCAGTAGTATAGGGGGGGCCGGGGAGCTGTTTTTT.

The chain links TRBV19 to TRBJ2-5; 12 bases line up with TRBD1. The CDR3 is 20 amino acids. In germline, CDR1 is LNHDA, CDR2 SQIVND (reference sequence). V lost 5 bases to trimming and J lost 2 bases; unmatched junction nucleotides: 18. The CDR3 DNA reads TGTGCCAGTAGTCCTCGCCGGCCGGGACAGGGGGCCCCTGAGCAAGAGACCCAGTACTTC. It is translated as CASSPRRPGQGAPEQETQYF.

V and J are TRBV5-1 and TRBJ2-3, with D hard to call. The ends were cut back, 4 bases at V and 2 bases at J, with 11 bases in the middle. Germline lookup yields CDR1 SGHRS and CDR2 YFSETQ. This CDR3 has 14 amino acids. The CDR3 protein is CASSLTYYTDTQYF. CDR3 in DNA: TGCGCCAGCAGCCTAACTTACTACACAGATACGCAGTATTTT.

This clone has just one count. The chain links TRBV7-9 to TRBJ2-1; D is perhaps TRBD1 (5 bases). This CDR3 is 12 amino acids long. V was shortened by 4 bases and J by 6 bases, with 7 bases between the two germline ends. In germline, CDR1 is SEHNR, CDR2 FQNEAQ (reference sequence). The CDR3 is CASSSGPNEQFF. The CDR3 DNA is TGTGCCAGCAGCTCAGGGCCCAATGAGCAGTTCTTC.

This clone was seen a handful of times. This sequence joins TRBV27 and TRBJ1-4, with D possibly TRBD1 on 6 matching bases. Trimming pared 3 bases from V and 0 bases from J, leaving 11 bases between. Germline CDR1 is MNHEY and CDR2 is SMNVEV (reference sequence). CDR3 length equals 16 residues. The CDR3 loop is CASSFSNRATNEKLFF. CDR3 DNA: TGTGCCAGCAGTTTTTCCAACAGGGCAACTAATGAAAAACTGTTTTTT.

The chain joins TRBV18 to TRBJ2-7; D is possibly TRBD1 (6 bases). Between the trimmed V and J ends, which lost 5 bases and 3 bases, there was a span of 14 bases. Germline assignment: CDR1 KGHSH and CDR2 LQKENI. The CDR3 spans 14 residues. CDR3 sequence (DNA): TGTGCCAGCTCAGTCCAGAGACAGGTCTACGAGCAGTACTTC. This encodes CASSVQRQVYEQYF.

V is TRBV28 and J is TRBJ2-6, with D perhaps TRBD1 (5 bases). CDR1 is MDHEN, CDR2 SYDVKM, per germline. The CDR3 consists of 18 residues. V was cut by 4 bases and J by 0 bases, with 16 bases left in between. The CDR3 coding sequence is TGTGCCAGCAGTTCATCACTCGGTGGGGCCTCTGGGGCCAACGTCCTGACTTTC. Its protein is CASSSSLGGASGANVLTF.

This clone came up once. The V and J genes are TRBV2 and TRBJ2-5; TRBD1 is a possible D gene (5 bases). Per germline, CDR1 SNHLY and CDR2 FYNNEI. V lost 1 base and J lost 2, with 14 bases in between. CDR3 length: 16 residues. The CDR3 DNA reads as TGTGCCAGCAGTGAAGAGGCAGGGATGGGGCAAGAGACCCAGTACTTC. It specifies CASSEEAGMGQETQYF.